Below are 2 T cell receptor beta chains sequenced from a single sample in a study of blood T cell repertoires in COVID-19. Sequenced by immunoSEQ multiplex PCR; TCRdb stores in-frame clones only, minus some. The sample consists of 50,000 to 65,000 clones, roughly 89% of them appearing once. The sequencing sample was made of peripheral blood. These receptors all stem from a man aged 55-75 years with active COVID-19.

This chain joins TRBV5-4 and TRBJ2-1; 7 positions agree with TRBD2. The CDR3 extends over 16 amino acids. Germline lookup yields CDR1 SGHNT and CDR2 YYREEE (reference sequence). V lost 1 base to trimming and J lost 5 bases; unmatched junction nucleotides: 9. This CDR3 reads CASSLRGGGRNNEQFF. The CDR3 DNA reads as TGTGCCAGCAGCTTGCGTGGGGGAGGGCGGAACAATGAGCAGTTCTTC.

The genes are TRBV28 and TRBJ1-2; D unresolved. CDR1 MDHEN and CDR2 SYDVKM come from the germline V gene. V shed 2 bases and J shed 2 bases, with 6 bases lying between them. The CDR3 is 13 amino acids. The CDR3 region is CASSLSQNYGYTF. The CDR3 bases are TGTGCCAGCAGTTTAAGTCAGAACTATGGCTACACCTTC.